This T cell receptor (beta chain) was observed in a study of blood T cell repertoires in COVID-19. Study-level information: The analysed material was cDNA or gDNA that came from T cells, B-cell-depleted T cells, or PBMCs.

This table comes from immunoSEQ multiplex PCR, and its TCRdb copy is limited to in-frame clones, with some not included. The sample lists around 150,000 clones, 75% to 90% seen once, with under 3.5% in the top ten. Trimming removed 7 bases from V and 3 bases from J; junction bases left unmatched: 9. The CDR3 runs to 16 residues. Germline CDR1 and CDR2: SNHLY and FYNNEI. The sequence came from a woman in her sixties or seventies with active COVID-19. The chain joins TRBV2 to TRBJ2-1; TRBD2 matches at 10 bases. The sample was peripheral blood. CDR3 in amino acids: CASNYGTSVGYNEQFF. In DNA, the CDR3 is TGTGCCAGCAATTATGGGACTAGCGTGGGCTACAATGAGCAGTTCTTC.